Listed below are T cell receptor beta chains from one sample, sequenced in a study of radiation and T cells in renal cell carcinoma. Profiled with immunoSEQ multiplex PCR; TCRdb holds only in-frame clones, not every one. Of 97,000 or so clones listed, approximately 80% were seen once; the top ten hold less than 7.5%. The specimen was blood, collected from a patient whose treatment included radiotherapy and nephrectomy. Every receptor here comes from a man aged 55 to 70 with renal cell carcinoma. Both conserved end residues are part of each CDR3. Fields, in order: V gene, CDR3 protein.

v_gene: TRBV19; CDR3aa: CASSRQGSSYEQYF
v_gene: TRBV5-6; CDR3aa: CASSLRTEMIFEAFF
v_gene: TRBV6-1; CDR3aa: CASLQWGDAEAFF
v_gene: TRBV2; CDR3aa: CASTQMGRSGLNQPQHF
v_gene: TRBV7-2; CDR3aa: CASSLVISGSGTDTQYF
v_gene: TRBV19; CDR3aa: CASTQSTGSVGETQYF
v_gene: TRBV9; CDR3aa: CASSVVPYTQYF
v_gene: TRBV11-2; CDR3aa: CASSTDSNTGELFF
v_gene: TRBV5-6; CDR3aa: CASSLSGTGGEKLFF
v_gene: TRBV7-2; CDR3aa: CASSPLAGVAYEQYF
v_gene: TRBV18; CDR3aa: CASSRQGTDTEAFF
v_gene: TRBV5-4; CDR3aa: CASSLGPGQAHEETQYF
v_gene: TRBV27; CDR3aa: CASSARTSGSFGYEQYF
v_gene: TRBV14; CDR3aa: CASSQLSTGELFF
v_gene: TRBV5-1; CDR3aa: CASSWDRLNTEAFF
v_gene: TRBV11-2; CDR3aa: CASRGSSEQFF
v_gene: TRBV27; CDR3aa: CASSLLGGRESDTQYF
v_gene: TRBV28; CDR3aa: CASSTTGESEKLFF
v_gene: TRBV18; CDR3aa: CASSPENRGLYLQETQYF
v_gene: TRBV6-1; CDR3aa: CASSEWGLAMGNEQFF
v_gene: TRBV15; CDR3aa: CATSRGRGQVNTEAFF
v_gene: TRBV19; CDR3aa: CASSGTVNTEAFF
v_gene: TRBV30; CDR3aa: CAWSVGGTDTQYF
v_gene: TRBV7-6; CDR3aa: CASSLRTSGGYTDTQYF
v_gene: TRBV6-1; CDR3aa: CASSVQGASPNQPQHF
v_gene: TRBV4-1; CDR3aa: CASSFQEGPYEQYF
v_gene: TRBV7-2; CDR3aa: CASSPFPRGRNYEQYF
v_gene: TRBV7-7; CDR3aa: CASSLNRGRETQYF
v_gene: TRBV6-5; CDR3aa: CASSPDPYSNQPQHF
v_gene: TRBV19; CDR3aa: CASTEGDPLNTEAFF
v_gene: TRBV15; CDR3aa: CATSKSRGRPTGGELFF
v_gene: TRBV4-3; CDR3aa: CASRVASQQYF
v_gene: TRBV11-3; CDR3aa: CASSSVVGGELFF
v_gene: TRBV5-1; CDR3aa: CASSLNPFYEQYF
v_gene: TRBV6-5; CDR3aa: CASSYPGVETQYF
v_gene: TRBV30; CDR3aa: CAWSVTGGITYEQYF
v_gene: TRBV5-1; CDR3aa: CASSLRAPGNNEQFF
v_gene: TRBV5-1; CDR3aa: CASSPQGPDTGELFF
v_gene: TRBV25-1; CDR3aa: CASSAERSNSPLHF
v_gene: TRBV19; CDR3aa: CASSMERGLAWFGELFF
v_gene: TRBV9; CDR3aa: CASSVGVGGSDTGELFF
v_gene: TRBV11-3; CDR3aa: CASSFGQGKHNEQFF
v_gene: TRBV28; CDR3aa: CASSLSGPGGTQYF
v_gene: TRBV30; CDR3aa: CAWSSPGQGYYEQYF
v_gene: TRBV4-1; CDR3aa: CASSQPGRDRDYEQYF
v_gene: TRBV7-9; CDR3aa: CASSQDYFEQYF
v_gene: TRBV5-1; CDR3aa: CASSVYYQETQYF
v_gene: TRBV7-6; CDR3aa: CASSSLTTASGVYNEQFF
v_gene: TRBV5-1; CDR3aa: CASSFRQGSQPQHF
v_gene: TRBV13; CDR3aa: CASSRMIAGGKEDTQYF
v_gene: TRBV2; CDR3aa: CASKGETTHEQYF
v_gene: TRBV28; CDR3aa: CASSLTSGFTDTQYF
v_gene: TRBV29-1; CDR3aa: CSVVGTADSGANVLTF
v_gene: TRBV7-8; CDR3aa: CASSHPSPITGPSGANVLTF
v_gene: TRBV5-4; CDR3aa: CASSLTPGTEETQYF
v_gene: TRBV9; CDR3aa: CASSVQTGGAYGYTF